This TCR beta chain was obtained from a study of cytomegalovirus exposure and HLA in healthy donors. The PCR ran on 60 Vbeta and 13 Jbeta primers. Profiled with immunoSEQ multiplex PCR; TCRdb holds only in-frame clones, not every one. The profile covers about 200,000 clones, with around 77% appearing a single time and 2.9% taken by the ten largest. The ends lost 3 bases at V and 5 bases at J; junction bases unmatched: 4. There are 14 residues in the CDR3. Germline assignment: CDR1 SGHRS and CDR2 YFSETQ. This clone has just one count. This clonotype was obtained from a woman aged 25 to 39 in good health and CMV-seronegative. Sequenced: PBMCs. J is TRBJ2-2 and V is TRBV5-1; TRBD1 matches at 7 bases. CDR3 sequence reads: CASSWLTGTGELFF. The DNA of the CDR3 is TGCGCCAGCAGCTGGCTGACAGGGACCGGGGAGCTGTTTTTT. The complete variable domain, with remaining parts taken from reference TRBV5-1 and TRBJ2-2, reads KAGVTQTPRYLIKTRGQQVTLSCSPISGHRSVSWYQQTPGQGLQFLFEYFSETQRNKGNFPGRFSGRQFSNSRSEMNVSTLELGDSALYLCASSWLTGTGELFFGEGSRLTVL.